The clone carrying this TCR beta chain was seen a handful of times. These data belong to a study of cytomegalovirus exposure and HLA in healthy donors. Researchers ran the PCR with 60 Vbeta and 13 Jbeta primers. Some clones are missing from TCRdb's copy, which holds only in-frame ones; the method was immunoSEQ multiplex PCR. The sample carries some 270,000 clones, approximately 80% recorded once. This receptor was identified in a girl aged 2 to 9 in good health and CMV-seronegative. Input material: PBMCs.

CDR3 coding DNA: TGTGCCACGCAGGCACACAGCTCTGGGGCCAACGTCCTGACTTTC. Encoded protein: CATQAHSSGANVLTF. This sequence joins TRBV10-3 and TRBJ2-6; the D is unclear. The V end lost 10 bases, the J end lost 0 bases, and 13 bases lay between the germline ends. This CDR3 has 15 residues. Germline CDR1 and CDR2: ENHRY and SYGVKD.